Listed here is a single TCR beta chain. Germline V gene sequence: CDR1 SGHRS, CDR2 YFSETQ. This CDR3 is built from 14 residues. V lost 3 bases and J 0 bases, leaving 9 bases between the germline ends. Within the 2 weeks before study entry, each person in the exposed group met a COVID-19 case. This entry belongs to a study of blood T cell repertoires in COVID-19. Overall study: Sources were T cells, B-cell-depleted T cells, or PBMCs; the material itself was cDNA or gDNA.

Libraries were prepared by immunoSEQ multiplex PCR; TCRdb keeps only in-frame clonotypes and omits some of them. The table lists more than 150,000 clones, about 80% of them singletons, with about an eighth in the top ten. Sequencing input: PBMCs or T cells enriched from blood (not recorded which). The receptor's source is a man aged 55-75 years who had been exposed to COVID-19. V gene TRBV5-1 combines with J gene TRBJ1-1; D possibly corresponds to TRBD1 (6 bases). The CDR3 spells CASSWDIMNTEAFF. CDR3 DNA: TGCGCCAGCAGCTGGGACATCATGAACACTGAAGCTTTCTTT.